These 27 T cell receptor beta chains came from one sample sequenced in a study of blood T cell repertoires in COVID-19. This table comes from immunoSEQ multiplex PCR, and its TCRdb copy is limited to in-frame clones, with some not included. The repertoire includes some 120,000 clones, over 75% of them detected once, and 3.9% sits in the top ten. The sequenced sample consisted of peripheral blood. All receptors come from a man aged 60-69 years with acute or convalescent COVID-19.

For the CDR3, the DNA is TGTGCCAGCAGCCAGGGAGGTAGTCAAGAGACCCAGTACTTC. As protein: CASSQGGSQETQYF. The J gene is TRBJ2-5, the V gene TRBV9, with D possibly being TRBD2 (6 bases). CDR3 length: 14 residues. V lost 4 bases to trimming and J lost 2 bases, with 12 bases between them. The germline V gene encodes CDR1 SGDLS and CDR2 YYNGEE.

The rearrangement uses TRBV3-1 (or the pseudogene TRBV3-2) and TRBJ1-5; D gene uncertain. This CDR3 contains 12 residues. Germline lookup yields CDR1 LGHDT and CDR2 YNNKEL (reference sequence). V was pared by 0 bases and J by 7 bases, with 4 bases between. CDR3 sequence reads: CASSQEGQPQHF. The CDR3 DNA reads as TGTGCCAGCAGCCAAGAGGGCCAGCCCCAGCATTTT.

The rearrangement uses TRBV6-5 and TRBJ1-5, with D perhaps TRBD1 (5 bases). Germline V gene data show CDR1 as MNHEY and CDR2 as SVGAGI. The CDR3 length is 14 residues. V gave up 1 base and J gave up 5 bases, with 9 bases separating them. CDR3 sequence: CASSYLGGDQPQHF. CDR3 bases: TGTGCCAGCAGTTACTTGGGGGGGGATCAGCCCCAGCATTTT.

The V and J genes are TRBV28 and TRBJ1-4; no clear D. Germline values: CDR1 MDHEN, CDR2 SYDVKM. Trimming pared 2 bases from V and 5 bases from J, leaving 9 bases between. The CDR3 is made up of 14 amino acids. For the CDR3, the DNA is TGTGCCAGCAGTTTACCTCAGAAAAATGAAAAACTGTTTTTT. Protein: CASSLPQKNEKLFF.

The V call is TRBV6-6, the J call TRBJ2-3; possibly TRBD1 for D (6 bases). V dropped 7 bases and J dropped 0 bases, with 11 bases sitting between them. CDR3 length: 14 residues. CDR1 and CDR2 (germline): MNHNY, SVGAGI (reference sequence). CDR3 sequence: CASNQGSSTDTQYF. The CDR3 nucleotides are TGTGCCAGCAACCAGGGGTCGAGCACAGATACGCAGTATTTT.

V and J are TRBV18 and TRBJ2-7, with D possibly being TRBD2 (6 bases). The CDR3 contains 12 residues. The V gene lost 5 bases and the J gene lost 2 bases, with 7 bases spanning the gap. Germline CDR1 KGHSH, CDR2 LQKENI. The CDR3 here is CASSGGTYEQYF. The CDR3 DNA reads as TGTGCCAGCTCAGGAGGGACCTACGAGCAGTACTTC.

This clone was seen just once. The chain recombines TRBV28 with TRBJ2-3; 12 nucleotides align to TRBD2. This CDR3 contains 15 residues. The germline V gene encodes CDR1 MDHEN and CDR2 SYDVKM. V was pared by 5 bases and J by 6 bases, with 6 bases of the junction left unmatched. CDR3 DNA: TGTGCCAGCAGTCACCTGACTAGCGGGAGCGATACGCAGTATTTT. It encodes CASSHLTSGSDTQYF.

The chain joins TRBV19 to TRBJ2-1; a weak D match, TRBD2 (6 bases). The V end was cut by 6 bases, the J end by 0 bases, with 12 bases between. There are 15 residues in the CDR3. The germline V gene has CDR1 LNHDA and CDR2 SQIVND (reference sequence). The CDR3 region has the DNA TGTGCCAGTAGCCCACGGGGGAGCTCCTACAATGAGCAGTTCTTC. Translation gives CASSPRGSSYNEQFF.

The genes are TRBV11-3 and TRBJ2-5; D perhaps matches TRBD1 (6 bases). Per the germline V gene, CDR1 is SGHNT and CDR2 is YENEEA. Trimming left V 5 bases short and J 2 bases short, with 9 bases between. The CDR3 contains 13 residues. CDR3 bases: TGTGCCAGCAGCGTGGACAGTCAAGAGACCCAGTACTTC. This encodes CASSVDSQETQYF.

The chain uses TRBV6-5 and TRBJ1-5, with a tentative D call TRBD1 (5 bases). From germline, CDR1 is MNHEY and CDR2 SVGAGI. V was trimmed by 8 bases and J by 0 bases, leaving 14 bases between them. This CDR3 region has 15 residues. The CDR3 DNA follows: TGTGCCAGCCAAGACAGACGCAATAGCAATCAGCCCCAGCATTTT. It translates to CASQDRRNSNQPQHF.

Here the CDR3 reads CASSPRAGNTIYF. The DNA for the CDR3 is TGTGCCAGCAGCCCAAGAGCTGGAAACACCATATATTTT. The chain joins TRBV9 to TRBJ1-3; unclear D gene. CDR1 is SGDLS, CDR2 YYNGEE, per germline. The V end lost 4 bases, the J end lost 2 bases, and 7 bases lay between the germline ends. The CDR3 spans 13 residues.

The rearrangement uses TRBV19 and TRBJ1-2; 7 bases are a match to TRBD1. Germline V gene data show CDR1 as LNHDA and CDR2 as SQIVND (reference sequence). After removal of 5 bases from V and 7 bases from J, the junction contained 10 bases not matched to a gene. CDR3 size: 14 residues. CDR3 in amino acids: CASSFLQGNGGYTF. The CDR3 DNA reads as TGTGCCAGTAGTTTTCTACAGGGGAATGGTGGCTACACCTTC.

The chain joins TRBV28 to TRBJ2-7, with 11 bases identical to TRBD2. The CDR3 consists of 14 residues. The V segment lost 5 bases and the J segment 3 bases; nucleotides outside the gene matches: 3. Germline CDR1 MDHEN, CDR2 SYDVKM. CDR3 sequence: CASSPGTSGYEQYF. CDR3 sequence (DNA): TGTGCCAGCAGTCCCGGGACTAGCGGCTACGAGCAGTACTTC.

The V gene is TRBV9, the J gene TRBJ2-3; 7 positions match TRBD2. This CDR3 is built from 18 residues. J lost 3 bases, V lost 6 bases, and 19 bases had no gene match. CDR1 SGDLS and CDR2 YYNGEE come from the germline V gene. DNA of the CDR3: TGTGCCAGCACCCTAGGGTGGTCTAGCGGAGAGGTTACAGATACGCAGTATTTT. Translated, it gives CASTLGWSSGEVTDTQYF.

The chain links TRBV5-1 to TRBJ2-3; a possible D gene is TRBD2 (6 bases). V was pared by 4 bases and J by 1 base, with 10 bases between. CDR3 size: 14 residues. The germline V gene encodes CDR1 SGHRS and CDR2 YFSETQ. CDR3 loop: CASSTRGGTDTQYF. CDR3 in DNA: TGCGCCAGCAGCACGCGGGGAGGCACAGATACGCAGTATTTT.

J is TRBJ2-1 and V is TRBV9; 7 positions agree with TRBD2. CDR1 and CDR2 (germline): SGDLS, YYNGEE. V lost 2 bases to trimming and J lost 9 bases; unmatched junction nucleotides: 5. This CDR3 contains 13 residues. CDR3 in amino acids: CASSVGGSSEQFF. The DNA for the CDR3 is TGTGCCAGCAGCGTGGGCGGGAGCAGTGAGCAGTTCTTC.

The rearrangement uses TRBV9 and TRBJ2-7; 10 bases agree with TRBD2. The germline CDR1 and CDR2 sequences are SGDLS and YYNGEE. With 0 bases clipped from V and 1 base from J, the junction kept 4 bases outside the gene matches. There are 16 residues in the CDR3. The DNA of the CDR3 is TGTGCCAGCAGCGTAGGGAGCGGGAGGGCTTCCTACGAGCAGTACTTC. Its protein product is CASSVGSGRASYEQYF.

The rearrangement links TRBV5-6 to TRBJ2-7; TRBD1 aligns across 9 bases. The CDR3 sequence is 14 residues long. Germline CDR1 SGHDT, CDR2 YYEEEE. V lost 1 base and J lost 2; bases outside the gene matches: 1. The chain's CDR3 is CASSLTGGPYEQYF. CDR3 DNA sequence: TGTGCCAGCAGCTTGACAGGGGGCCCCTACGAGCAGTACTTC.

The chain links TRBV7-2 to TRBJ2-5, with 7 positions matching TRBD2. From germline, CDR1 is SGHTA and CDR2 FQGNSA. The CDR3 is 16 amino acids. V shed 5 bases and J 5 bases; nucleotides not matched to a gene: 14. The CDR3 coding sequence is TGTGCCAGCAGCCCCTGGCGGGAGAGGAATGGGGAGACCCAGTACTTC. This encodes CASSPWRERNGETQYF.

The chain carries TRBV5-4 and TRBJ1-5, with 9 bases aligning to TRBD1. The CDR3 is made up of 14 amino acids. In germline, CDR1 is SGHNT, CDR2 YYREEE (reference sequence). V dropped 4 bases and J dropped 4; count of bases not matched to a gene: 3. CDR3 sequence reads: CASSRDRENQPQHF. DNA of the CDR3: TGTGCCAGCAGCCGGGACAGGGAGAATCAGCCCCAGCATTTT. Combining the CDR3 with reference TRBV5-4 and TRBJ1-5 gives the whole variable domain ETGVTQSPTHLIKTRGQQVTLRCSSQSGHNTVSWYQQALGQGPQFIFQYYREEENGRGNFPPRFSGLQFPNYSSELNVNALELDDSALYLCASSRDRENQPQHFGDGTRLSIL.

The V gene is TRBV20-1, the J gene TRBJ2-3, with 10 positions matching TRBD1. Looked up from germline, CDR1 is DFQATT and CDR2 is SNEGSKA (reference sequence). The CDR3 contains 15 residues. Unmatched junction bases numbered 6, after V lost 3 bases and J lost 3 bases. Here the CDR3 DNA reads TGCAGTGCTAGTAAGACAGGGGGCACAACAGATACGCAGTATTTT. Translation: CSASKTGGTTDTQYF.

The genes are TRBV27 and TRBJ2-5; a possible D gene is TRBD1 (6 bases). The CDR3 loop spans 15 amino acids. V was clipped by 1 base and J by 5 bases, with 14 bases between them. Looked up from germline, CDR1 is MNHEY and CDR2 is SMNVEV (reference sequence). The DNA of the CDR3 is TGTGCCAGCAGTTTATTCCCAGGGGCTGCCGAGACCCAGTACTTC. Protein product: CASSLFPGAAETQYF.

This clone was seen at least ten times. This chain joins TRBV4-2 and TRBJ1-4, with D perhaps TRBD1 (5 bases). There are 15 residues in the CDR3. Germline CDR1 and CDR2: LGHNA and YNFKEQ. V dropped 4 bases and J dropped 3 bases, with 12 bases sitting between them. The CDR3 reads CASSRRQLSNEKLFF. The CDR3 nucleotides are TGTGCCAGCAGCCGACGACAGCTATCTAATGAAAAACTGTTTTTT.

Only a few counts were recorded for this clone. J is TRBJ2-1 and V is TRBV6-4; 14 bases map to TRBD2. J was trimmed by 5 bases and V by 6 bases; bases with no gene match: 3. Germline V gene sequence: CDR1 MRHNA, CDR2 SNTAGT. This CDR3 has 15 amino acids. The CDR3 loop reads CASSRGLAGDNEQFF. The CDR3 nucleotides are TGTGCCAGCAGCCGGGGACTAGCGGGAGACAATGAGCAGTTCTTC.

The chain uses TRBV28 and TRBJ1-5; no reliable D call. CDR1 MDHEN and CDR2 SYDVKM come from the germline V gene. Deletions cut 1 base from V and 7 bases from J, with 11 bases between. The CDR3 contains 14 residues. The DNA for the CDR3 is TGTGCCAGCAGTTTATTGAGGGTAGGACAGCCCCAGCATTTT. Translation: CASSLLRVGQPQHF.

The V call is TRBV30, the J call TRBJ1-5; D gene uncertain. From germline, CDR1 is GTSNPN and CDR2 SVGIG (reference sequence). The CDR3 runs 14 residues. The V end was cut by 1 base, the J end by 0 bases, with 7 bases between. The CDR3: CAWSEQVSNQPQHF. CDR3 sequence (DNA): TGTGCCTGGAGTGAGCAGGTTAGCAATCAGCCCCAGCATTTT.

The chain carries TRBV9 and TRBJ2-7, with TRBD1 matching over 7 bases. The CDR3 runs 15 residues. V lost 4 bases to trimming and J lost 5 bases; unmatched junction nucleotides: 12. Germline-derived CDR1 and CDR2 are SGDLS and YYNGEE. The CDR3 sequence is CASSPRDSPLNEQYF. CDR3 bases: TGTGCCAGCAGCCCCCGGGACAGTCCCTTAAACGAGCAGTACTTC.